These 23 T cell receptor beta chains came from one sample sequenced in a study of blood T cell repertoires in COVID-19. Assay used: immunoSEQ multiplex PCR; TCRdb lists only in-frame clones, some missing. Among more than 95,000 clones listed, 65% to 85% were seen once. The sequenced sample consisted of peripheral blood. The receptors come from a man older than 75 with active or convalescent COVID-19.

The chain recombines TRBV14 with TRBJ2-3; TRBD2 aligns across 12 bases. The germline V gene has CDR1 SGHDN and CDR2 FVKESK. V dropped 1 base and J dropped 6; count of bases not matched to a gene: 2. The CDR3 runs to 15 residues. The CDR3 nucleotides read TGTGCCAGCAGCCAAGGGACTAGCGGGGCCGATACGCAGTATTTT. This encodes CASSQGTSGADTQYF.

This clone was seen just once. DNA for the CDR3: TGTGCCAGTAGTCCCTGGGAGGGTAGCAATCAGCCCCAGCATTTT. This translates into CASSPWEGSNQPQHF. The chain is built from TRBV19 and TRBJ1-5; D is unclear. The CDR3 contains 15 residues. Per germline, CDR1 LNHDA and CDR2 SQIVND (reference sequence). V gave up 5 bases and J gave up 0 bases, with 11 bases separating them.

This clone occurred once. The chain combines TRBV9 with TRBJ2-3, with D possibly TRBD1 on 5 matching bases. The germline gives CDR1 SGDLS, CDR2 YYNGEE. V lost 0 bases and J 2 bases, leaving 10 bases between the germline ends. The CDR3 runs 15 residues. The CDR3 bases are TGTGCCAGCAGCGTAGTATCAGGGAACACAGATACGCAGTATTTT. Protein product: CASSVVSGNTDTQYF.

This sequence joins TRBV15 and TRBJ2-1; 9 bases are shared with TRBD2. This CDR3 is built from 14 residues. Germline assignment: CDR1 LNHNV and CDR2 YYDKDF (reference sequence). After removal of 4 bases from V and 8 bases from J, the junction contained 6 bases not matched to a gene. Written as DNA, the CDR3 is TGTGCCACCAGCAATAGGCGGGGGGGCGATGAGCAGTTCTTC. Translating gives CATSNRRGGDEQFF.

This chain connects TRBV9 to TRBJ1-3; D remains unclear. This CDR3 comprises 13 residues. The V gene lost 3 bases and the J gene lost 3 bases, with 7 bases spanning the gap. The V gene's germline CDR1 is SGDLS and CDR2 YYNGEE. The CDR3 loop is CASSGSGGNTIYF. The CDR3, as DNA: TGTGCCAGCAGCGGCAGCGGTGGAAACACCATATATTTT.

The V and J genes are TRBV6-2 or TRBV6-3 and TRBJ2-1; 7 bases line up with TRBD2. CDR1 and CDR2 (germline): MNHEY, SVGEGT. Trimming at V came to 0 bases and at J to 3 bases, leaving 14 bases not matched to a gene. CDR3 length: 19 residues. The CDR3 loop reads CASSYSGGGVTDLYNEQFF. The CDR3 DNA follows: TGTGCCAGCAGTTACTCCGGTGGGGGGGTAACCGATCTCTACAATGAGCAGTTCTTC.

The chain carries TRBV24-1 and TRBJ2-5, with TRBD1 identical over 8 bases. After removal of 0 bases from V and 9 bases from J, the junction contained 5 bases not matched to a gene. Germline CDR1 is KGHDR and CDR2 is SFDVKD. This CDR3 comprises 14 residues. The CDR3 bases are TGTGCCACCAGTGATTTGTCAGGGGGCCGGGCCCAGTACTTC. As protein: CATSDLSGGRAQYF.

This CDR3 reads CASRNRGGSEAFF. CDR3 coding DNA: TGTGCCAGCAGAAACAGGGGTGGGTCTGAAGCTTTCTTT. The chain uses TRBV27 and TRBJ1-1; 7 bases match TRBD1. This CDR3 has 13 amino acids. The ends lost 6 bases at V and 6 bases at J; junction bases unmatched: 7. Germline CDR1 and CDR2: MNHEY and SMNVEV (reference sequence).

The J gene is TRBJ2-2, the V gene TRBV27; 14 nucleotides line up with TRBD2. The J segment lost 6 bases and the V segment lost 3 bases, leaving 6 bases of the junction unmatched. Germline V gives CDR1 MNHEY, CDR2 SMNVEV (reference sequence). The length of the CDR3 is 17 residues. CDR3 DNA sequence: TGTGCCAGCAGTTTCCCGCCGGGACTAGCGGGGGCCGGGGAGCTGTTTTTT. Translating gives CASSFPPGLAGAGELFF.

The chain has TRBV5-4 and TRBJ2-2, with 8 bases that match TRBD1. This CDR3 has 15 amino acids. V lost 3 bases, J lost 2 bases, and 3 bases stayed unmatched. The germline CDR1 and CDR2 sequences are SGHNT and YYREEE (reference sequence). CDR3 nucleotides: TGTGCCAGCAGCTCTGGGACAGGTAACACCGGGGAGCTGTTTTTT. It yields the protein CASSSGTGNTGELFF. The whole variable domain, filled in from reference TRBV5-4 and TRBJ2-2, reads ETGVTQSPTHLIKTRGQQVTLRCSSQSGHNTVSWYQQALGQGPQFIFQYYREEENGRGNFPPRFSGLQFPNYSSELNVNALELDDSALYLCASSSGTGNTGELFFGEGSRLTVL.

This rearrangement joins TRBV14 to TRBJ1-2; the D is unclear. V was pared by 5 bases and J by 4 bases, with 11 bases between. This CDR3 contains 13 residues. Germline V gene sequence: CDR1 SGHDN, CDR2 FVKESK. The CDR3 DNA reads as TGTGCCAGCAGCTCCGTTGCGGGCTATGGCTACACCTTC. Translation gives CASSSVAGYGYTF. The whole variable domain, remainder taken from reference TRBV14 and TRBJ1-2, is EAGVTQFPSHSVIEKGQTVTLRCDPISGHDNLYWYRRVMGKEIKFLLHFVKESKQDESGMPNNRFLAERTGGTYSTLKVQPAELEDSGVYFCASSSVAGYGYTFGSGTRLTVV.

The V and J genes are TRBV6-5 and TRBJ1-5, with 7 positions matching TRBD1. V lost 4 bases to trimming and J lost 3 bases; unmatched junction nucleotides: 3. The CDR3 has 14 residues. Germline V gives CDR1 MNHEY, CDR2 SVGAGI. CDR3 bases: TGTGCCAGCAGTTGGGGACAGACCAATCAGCCCCAGCATTTT. Its translation: CASSWGQTNQPQHF.

This sequence joins TRBV30 and TRBJ1-3, with D perhaps TRBD1 (6 bases). CDR3 length: 19 amino acids. Germline V CDR1 and CDR2: GTSNPN, SVGIG (reference sequence). With 0 bases removed from V and 1 base from J, the gap between germline ends came to 22 bases. The CDR3 nucleotides are TGTGCCTGGAGTGTACGATCCCTCGGGGGGCCCGAATCTGGAAACACCATATATTTT. Amino acid sequence: CAWSVRSLGGPESGNTIYF.

This clone was observed a single time. The chain joins TRBV24-1 to TRBJ2-1, with 9 bases fitting TRBD2. The V segment lost 5 bases and the J segment 4 bases; nucleotides outside the gene matches: 8. The CDR3 contains 16 residues. Germline lookup yields CDR1 KGHDR and CDR2 SFDVKD. CDR3 amino acids: CATSGLAGGPYNEQFF. CDR3 nucleotide sequence: TGTGCCACCAGTGGGCTCGCGGGGGGGCCATACAATGAGCAGTTCTTC.

V usage is TRBV19 and J usage is TRBJ2-6; 7 positions agree with TRBD2. The CDR3 runs 15 residues. Germline CDR1 is LNHDA and CDR2 is SQIVND (reference sequence). V was pared by 6 bases and J by 1 base, with 3 bases of the junction left unmatched. CDR3 in DNA: TGTGCCAGTAGAAGGGACTATTCTGGGGCCAACGTCCTGACTTTC. This gives the protein CASRRDYSGANVLTF. Filled out from reference TRBV19 and TRBJ2-6, the complete variable domain reads DGGITQSPKYLFRKEGQNVTLSCEQNLNHDAMYWYRQDPGQGLRLIYYSQIVNDFQKGDIAEGYSVSREKKESFPLTVTSAQKNPTAFYLCASRRDYSGANVLTFGAGSRLTVL.

DNA for the CDR3: TGTGCCAGCAGCCACGAACAGGGGGCTACAAGTTCACCCCTCCACTTT. This encodes CASSHEQGATSSPLHF. The chain recombines TRBV3-1 (or the pseudogene TRBV3-2) with TRBJ1-6; 9 nucleotides line up with TRBD1. V trimming: 3 bases; J trimming: 9 bases; junction bases outside the gene matches: 9. The germline gives CDR1 LGHDT, CDR2 YNNKEL (reference sequence). The length of the CDR3 is 16 residues.

The chain is built from TRBV27 and TRBJ1-3; TRBD1 is a possible D gene (5 bases). From germline, CDR1 is MNHEY and CDR2 SMNVEV (reference sequence). The CDR3 spans 13 residues. Trimming cost V 8 bases and J 4 bases, with 12 bases left between them. CDR3 nucleotide sequence: TGTGCCAGCGGACACCTCGCAGGAAACACCATATATTTT. This translates into CASGHLAGNTIYF.

The genes are TRBV12-1 and TRBJ2-2; TRBD1 is the table's D call, not checked against the DNA. TRBV12-1 counts as a pseudogene. This CDR3 region has 20 residues. The CDR3 DNA reads TGTGCCAGCAGCTTTGCCCTGGGGGGACAGGGGCCCAAAAACACCGGGGAGCTGTTTTTT. Its protein product is CASSFALGGQGPKNTGELFF.

This clone was found once. The rearrangement joins TRBV5-8 to TRBJ1-6; maybe TRBD1 (5 bases). Deletions cut 0 bases from V and 7 bases from J, with 11 bases between. Germline V gives CDR1 SGHTS, CDR2 YDEGEE. The CDR3 loop spans 15 amino acids. In DNA, the CDR3 is TGTGCCAGCAGCTTGGGGCAGGGAAAAAATTCACCCCTCCACTTT. Its protein product is CASSLGQGKNSPLHF.

This clone occurred a few times. The chain couples TRBV6-6 to TRBJ1-2; no clear D gene. The V gene's germline CDR1 is MNHNY and CDR2 SVGAGI (reference sequence). The V gene lost 3 bases and the J gene lost 2 bases, with 7 bases spanning the gap. This CDR3 has 13 residues. CDR3 protein: CASSYEGNYGYTF. The CDR3 nucleotides are TGTGCCAGCAGTTATGAGGGCAACTATGGCTACACCTTC.

This chain uses TRBV4-3 with TRBJ1-1; D is ambiguous. The CDR3 is 15 residues long. V lost 3 bases and J 0 bases, leaving 11 bases between the germline ends. Germline V CDR1 and CDR2: LGHNA, YSLEER. CDR3 amino acids: CASSQEVTVNTEAFF. As DNA, the CDR3 is TGCGCCAGCAGCCAGGAAGTTACAGTGAACACTGAAGCTTTCTTT.

This clone turned up a few times. The chain recombines TRBV7-8 with TRBJ1-5; the D is unclear. Trimming cost V 0 bases and J 5 bases, with 14 bases left between them. CDR3 length equals 16 residues. Germline CDR1 reads SGHVS; CDR2 reads FQNEAQ. The CDR3 is CASSLARVLNDQPQHF. The CDR3 coding sequence is TGTGCCAGCAGCTTAGCGAGGGTACTCAATGATCAGCCCCAGCATTTT. Full variable domain (outside the CDR3, taken from reference TRBV7-8 and TRBJ1-5): GAGVSQSPRYKVAKRGQDVALRCDPISGHVSLFWYQQALGQGPEFLTYFQNEAQLDKSGLPSDRFFAERPEGSVSTLKIQRTQQEDSAVYLCASSLARVLNDQPQHFGDGTRLSIL.

The chain joins TRBV10-3 to TRBJ2-2, with TRBD2 matching over 8 bases. The CDR3 has 13 residues. V trimming: 11 bases; J trimming: 4 bases; junction bases outside the gene matches: 6. Germline loops: CDR1 ENHRY, CDR2 SYGVKD. Here the CDR3 DNA reads TGTGCCTCCCGGGAGGGGGGCACCGGGGAGCTGTTTTTT. Protein: CASREGGTGELFF.